A selection of T cell receptor beta chains follows, all from one sample in a study of OX40 agonist ivuxolimab in advanced cancers. Profiling relied on immunoSEQ multiplex PCR, and the TCRdb table lists in-frame clones only, not all of them. The data contain around 40,000 clones, around 87% of them singletons. The sample in question was CD4+ or CD8+ T cells sorted from blood, obtained in a trial of the OX40 agonist ivuxolimab. The receptor source for this set is an adult with an advanced solid tumor such as melanoma, head and neck, liver or kidney cancer. The CDR3 runs from the conserved cysteine through the conserved F or W. Fields, in order: CDR3 protein, CDR3 DNA, D gene, V gene, J gene, clone size. The D gene is left open where the match is weak. A row's size may be missing; if present it is once, few, many or a size class.

cdr3_aa: CASGLARTDTQYF; cdr3_nt: TGTGCTAGTGGTTTAGCTAGAACAGATACGCAGTATTTT; d_call: -; v_call: TRBV12-5; j_call: TRBJ2-3; clone_size: -
cdr3_aa: CASSVRGSEITEAFF; cdr3_nt: TGTGCCAGCAGCGTTCGAGGTTCTGAGATTACTGAAGCTTTCTTT; d_call: -; v_call: TRBV9; j_call: TRBJ1-1; clone_size: -
cdr3_aa: CSVEGDSSGRARGNEQFF; cdr3_nt: TGCAGCGTTGAAGGGGACAGTAGCGGGAGGGCCAGAGGGAATGAGCAGTTCTTC; d_call: TRBD2; v_call: TRBV29-1; j_call: TRBJ2-1; clone_size: -
cdr3_aa: CASSQGGGVTQETQYF; cdr3_nt: TGTGCCAGCAGCCAAGGGGGCGGGGTCACACAAGAGACCCAGTACTTC; d_call: -; v_call: TRBV4-2; j_call: TRBJ2-5; clone_size: -
cdr3_aa: CASSLGGGRGETQYF; cdr3_nt: TGTGCCAGCAGCTTAGGTGGCGGACGCGGGGAGACCCAGTACTTC; d_call: -; v_call: TRBV11-2; j_call: TRBJ2-5; clone_size: -
cdr3_aa: CASSNAGIIQPQHF; cdr3_nt: TGTGCCAGCAGTAATGCAGGTATTATTCAGCCCCAGCATTTT; d_call: -; v_call: TRBV5-8; j_call: TRBJ1-5; clone_size: once
cdr3_aa: CASSLVPGTNTEAFF; cdr3_nt: TGTGCCAGCAGCTTAGTTCCGGGGACGAACACTGAAGCTTTCTTT; d_call: -; v_call: TRBV7-2; j_call: TRBJ1-1; clone_size: -
cdr3_aa: CASSLGTATLYGYTF; cdr3_nt: TGTGCCAGCAGTTTAGGCACAGCTACTTTATATGGCTACACCTTC; d_call: -; v_call: TRBV28; j_call: TRBJ1-2; clone_size: -
cdr3_aa: CASSQGGATYTDTQYF; cdr3_nt: TGCGCCAGCAGCCAAGGGGGAGCCACTTACACAGATACGCAGTATTTT; d_call: -; v_call: TRBV4-1; j_call: TRBJ2-3; clone_size: -
cdr3_aa: CASSPRTSYEQYF; cdr3_nt: TGTGCCAGCAGCCCTAGGACTAGCTACGAGCAGTACTTC; d_call: TRBD2; v_call: TRBV7-9; j_call: TRBJ2-7; clone_size: -
cdr3_aa: CAWSVRTGGIYEQYF; cdr3_nt: TGTGCCTGGAGTGTAAGAACGGGAGGGATCTACGAGCAGTACTTC; d_call: TRBD2; v_call: TRBV30; j_call: TRBJ2-7; clone_size: once
cdr3_aa: CASSEKNQETQYF; cdr3_nt: TGTGCCAGCAGCGAAAAAAACCAAGAGACCCAGTACTTC; d_call: -; v_call: TRBV9; j_call: TRBJ2-5; clone_size: -
cdr3_aa: CASSLRRTGTLGGANVLTF; cdr3_nt: TGTGCCAGCAGCCTACGACGGACAGGGACACTGGGGGGGGCCAACGTCCTGACTTTC; d_call: TRBD1; v_call: TRBV5-4; j_call: TRBJ2-6; clone_size: -
cdr3_aa: CASSLVGTLSNQPQHF; cdr3_nt: TGTGCCAGCAGTTTGGTAGGAACTCTTAGCAATCAGCCCCAGCATTTT; d_call: -; v_call: TRBV27; j_call: TRBJ1-5; clone_size: -
cdr3_aa: CASSSDQLILNSPLHF; cdr3_nt: TGTGCCAGCAGCTCGGACCAACTGATTCTTAATTCACCCCTCCACTTT; d_call: -; v_call: TRBV7-2; j_call: TRBJ1-6; clone_size: once
cdr3_aa: CASSLLGPGRARGYTF; cdr3_nt: TGTGCCAGCAGCTTGTTAGGGCCGGGCCGGGCGCGTGGCTACACCTTC; d_call: -; v_call: TRBV5-6; j_call: TRBJ1-2; clone_size: -
cdr3_aa: CASSKGNRGKGQPQHF; cdr3_nt: TGTGCCAGCAGCAAAGGTAACAGAGGAAAGGGTCAGCCCCAGCATTTT; d_call: -; v_call: TRBV21-1; j_call: TRBJ1-5; clone_size: -
cdr3_aa: CASRTGSGELFF; cdr3_nt: TGTGCCAGTAGAACAGGGTCCGGGGAGCTGTTTTTT; d_call: -; v_call: TRBV19; j_call: TRBJ2-2; clone_size: -
cdr3_aa: CAWSYREGGNQPQHF; cdr3_nt: TGTGCCTGGAGTTACCGGGAGGGGGGCAATCAGCCCCAGCATTTT; d_call: -; v_call: TRBV30; j_call: TRBJ1-5; clone_size: few
cdr3_aa: CSAGDTHEAFF; cdr3_nt: TGCAGTGCTGGGGACACCCACGAGGCTTTCTTT; d_call: -; v_call: TRBV20-1; j_call: TRBJ1-1; clone_size: -
cdr3_aa: CASSLGTVQETQYF; cdr3_nt: TGCGCCAGCAGCTTGGGGACAGTGCAAGAGACCCAGTACTTC; d_call: -; v_call: TRBV5-1; j_call: TRBJ2-5; clone_size: -
cdr3_aa: CASSFVNTEAFF; cdr3_nt: TGTGCCAGCAGCTTCGTCAATACTGAAGCTTTCTTT; d_call: -; v_call: TRBV5-6; j_call: TRBJ1-1; clone_size: -
cdr3_aa: CASSLDSDPFTEAFF; cdr3_nt: TGCGCCAGCAGCTTGGATTCAGATCCTTTCACTGAAGCTTTCTTT; d_call: -; v_call: TRBV5-1; j_call: TRBJ1-1; clone_size: -
cdr3_aa: CASSNSGTGYNQPQHF; cdr3_nt: TGTGCCAGCAGCAATTCCGGGACAGGGTACAATCAGCCCCAGCATTTT; d_call: TRBD1; v_call: TRBV25-1; j_call: TRBJ1-5; clone_size: once
cdr3_aa: CASSQTLAGGPTGELFF; cdr3_nt: TGCGCCAGCAGCCAGACACTAGCGGGGGGGCCCACCGGGGAGCTGTTTTTT; d_call: TRBD2; v_call: TRBV4-3; j_call: TRBJ2-2; clone_size: -
cdr3_aa: CASRATGRNTEAFF; cdr3_nt: TGTGCCAGCAGGGCAACTGGTCGGAACACTGAAGCTTTCTTT; d_call: -; v_call: TRBV2; j_call: TRBJ1-1; clone_size: -
cdr3_aa: CASSQNGLKMDEQYF; cdr3_nt: TGCGCCAGCAGTCAAAACGGACTTAAAATGGACGAGCAGTACTTC; d_call: -; v_call: TRBV23-1; j_call: TRBJ2-7; clone_size: -
cdr3_aa: CASSLPGTETGELFF; cdr3_nt: TGCGCCAGCAGCTTGCCCGGGACGGAGACCGGGGAGCTGTTTTTT; d_call: -; v_call: TRBV5-1; j_call: TRBJ2-2; clone_size: -
cdr3_aa: CASSLTGGQETQYF; cdr3_nt: TGTGCCAGCAGCTTAACGGGGGGGCAAGAGACCCAGTACTTC; d_call: TRBD2; v_call: TRBV7-9; j_call: TRBJ2-5; clone_size: -
cdr3_aa: CAGELKGSEKLFF; cdr3_nt: TGTGCCGGAGAGCTAAAGGGTTCTGAAAAACTGTTTTTT; d_call: -; v_call: TRBV30; j_call: TRBJ1-4; clone_size: -
cdr3_aa: CASSTTTREAFF; cdr3_nt: TGTGCCAGCAGCACCACGACGAGGGAAGCTTTCTTT; d_call: -; v_call: TRBV28; j_call: TRBJ1-1; clone_size: -
cdr3_aa: CASSQIGTGNQETQYF; cdr3_nt: TGTGCCAGCAGTCAAATCGGGACAGGGAATCAAGAGACCCAGTACTTC; d_call: TRBD1; v_call: TRBV7-2; j_call: TRBJ2-5; clone_size: -
cdr3_aa: CATGISGGSTGELFF; cdr3_nt: TGTGCCACGGGGATTAGCGGGGGTTCAACCGGGGAGCTGTTTTTT; d_call: TRBD2; v_call: TRBV10-3; j_call: TRBJ2-2; clone_size: -
cdr3_aa: CASSQEGGGKNF; cdr3_nt: TGCGCCAGCAGCCAAGAAGGAGGCGGGAAAAACTTC; d_call: -; v_call: TRBV4-1; j_call: TRBJ2-7; clone_size: -
cdr3_aa: CASSAGTGGMIAELSGQFF; cdr3_nt: TGCGCCAGCAGCGCCGGGACAGGGGGCATGATAGCGGAGCTGAGTGGGCAGTTCTTC; d_call: TRBD1; v_call: TRBV4-1; j_call: TRBJ2-1; clone_size: -
cdr3_aa: CASNPIATNEKLFF; cdr3_nt: TGTGCCAGCAACCCAATAGCAACTAATGAAAAACTGTTTTTT; d_call: -; v_call: TRBV5-5; j_call: TRBJ1-4; clone_size: once
cdr3_aa: CASSSLGLAGPQETQYF; cdr3_nt: TGTGCCAGCAGTTCCTTGGGACTAGCGGGACCGCAAGAGACCCAGTACTTC; d_call: TRBD2; v_call: TRBV28; j_call: TRBJ2-5; clone_size: -
cdr3_aa: CASSFNDQETQYF; cdr3_nt: TGCGCCAGCAGCTTTAACGACCAAGAGACCCAGTACTTC; d_call: -; v_call: TRBV5-1; j_call: TRBJ2-5; clone_size: -
cdr3_aa: CASSFRLSYEQYF; cdr3_nt: TGTGCCAGCAGTTTCAGGCTCTCCTACGAGCAGTACTTC; d_call: -; v_call: TRBV2; j_call: TRBJ2-7; clone_size: -
cdr3_aa: CASSWGLGLAVQETQYF; cdr3_nt: TGTGCCAGTAGTTGGGGTTTGGGACTAGCGGTCCAAGAGACCCAGTACTTC; d_call: TRBD2; v_call: TRBV19; j_call: TRBJ2-5; clone_size: once
cdr3_aa: CASSTSGTNGYTF; cdr3_nt: TGTGCCAGTAGTACCTCCGGGACAAATGGCTACACCTTC; d_call: -; v_call: TRBV19; j_call: TRBJ1-2; clone_size: -
cdr3_aa: CASSINAGGTDTQYF; cdr3_nt: TGTGCCAGCAGCATAAATGCGGGGGGCACAGATACGCAGTATTTT; d_call: TRBD2; v_call: TRBV4-2; j_call: TRBJ2-3; clone_size: -
cdr3_aa: CASNPPGQANEQYF; cdr3_nt: TGTGCCAGTAACCCGCCGGGACAGGCGAACGAGCAGTACTTC; d_call: TRBD1; v_call: TRBV19; j_call: TRBJ2-7; clone_size: -
cdr3_aa: CASSQQSRDTGELFF; cdr3_nt: TGCGCCAGCAGCCAACAATCCCGGGACACCGGGGAGCTGTTTTTT; d_call: -; v_call: TRBV4-1; j_call: TRBJ2-2; clone_size: -
cdr3_aa: CASSQERELFF; cdr3_nt: TGCGCCAGCAGCCAAGAGAGGGAGCTGTTTTTT; d_call: -; v_call: TRBV4-1; j_call: TRBJ2-2; clone_size: -
cdr3_aa: CASSFLQGTSGGAHVSYNEQFF; cdr3_nt: TGTGCCAGCAGTTTTTTACAGGGGACTAGCGGGGGGGCTCATGTCTCCTACAATGAGCAGTTCTTC; d_call: TRBD2; v_call: TRBV27; j_call: TRBJ2-1; clone_size: -
cdr3_aa: CASSLRQAPETQYF; cdr3_nt: TGTGCCAGCAGCTTAAGGCAGGCTCCGGAGACCCAGTACTTC; d_call: -; v_call: TRBV7-8; j_call: TRBJ2-5; clone_size: -
cdr3_aa: CASSRTGGLSEAFF; cdr3_nt: TGTGCCAGCAGTAGAACAGGGGGCTTGTCTGAAGCTTTCTTT; d_call: TRBD1; v_call: TRBV6-5; j_call: TRBJ1-1; clone_size: -